The rows below give T cell receptor beta chains drawn from one sample of a study of T cells in Graves' hyperthyroidism and ophthalmopathy. TCRdb called the multiplex PCR reads again in MiXCR, with one record for every CDR3 protein. Among around 500,000 distinct CDR3 sequences listed, roughly 15% were seen once. The source material was blood. These receptors all come from a woman younger than 45 with Graves' ophthalmopathy. CDR3s include the opening cysteine and the closing phenylalanine or tryptophan. Fields, in order: J gene, clone size, D gene, V gene, CDR3 DNA, CDR3 protein. A D gene is named only where the DNA matches it firmly. Not every row has a clone size; where given, it reads once, few, many or a size class.

J: TRBJ1-6; size: NA; D: NA; V: TRBV2; DNA: TGTGCCAGCAGTGAAGAAAATTCACCCCTCCACTTT; CDR3: CASSEENSPLHF
J: TRBJ2-1; size: NA; D: NA; V: TRBV20-1; DNA: TGCAGTGCTAGAATCCAGAGTGGGTGGGATGAGCAGTTCTTC; CDR3: CSARIQSGWDEQFF
J: TRBJ2-5; size: many; D: TRBD1; V: TRBV20-1; DNA: TGCAGTGCGAACCCCGGGACAGGGGGCGGACAGACCCAGTACTTC; CDR3: CSANPGTGGGQTQYF
J: TRBJ1-1; size: many; D: NA; V: TRBV5-5; DNA: TGTGCCAGCAGCCGACGGGGGACTGAAGCTTTCTTT; CDR3: CASSRRGTEAFF
J: TRBJ1-6; size: NA; D: TRBD1; V: TRBV6-1; DNA: TGTGCCAGCACCCGAGCCCAGGGGGCTCAAGATTCACCCCTCCACTTT; CDR3: CASTRAQGAQDSPLHF
J: TRBJ2-7; size: many; D: NA; V: TRBV30; DNA: TGTGCCTGGAGTGTTGGAGTCTCCTACGAGCAGTACTTC; CDR3: CAWSVGVSYEQYF
J: TRBJ1-1; size: many; D: NA; V: TRBV2; DNA: TGTGCCAGCGGGGGCACTGAAGCTTTCTTT; CDR3: CASGGTEAFF
J: TRBJ1-2; size: NA; D: TRBD1; V: TRBV6-5; DNA: TGTGCCAGCAGTTACGGCACAGGGGACGCCAACTATGGCTACACCTTC; CDR3: CASSYGTGDANYGYTF
J: TRBJ2-3; size: NA; D: TRBD2; V: TRBV29-1; DNA: TGCAGCGGGGGACTAGCGGGGCGAGATACGCAGTATTTT; CDR3: CSGGLAGRDTQYF
J: TRBJ2-2; size: NA; D: NA; V: TRBV2; DNA: TGTGCCAGCAGTGAACTTCTGAGGGCCGGGGAGCCGTTTTTT; CDR3: CASSELLRAGEPFF
J: TRBJ2-3; size: NA; D: TRBD2; V: TRBV4-3; DNA: TGCGCCAGCAGCCAAGACCTGCTAGCGGGAGGGCCCGATACGCAGTATTTT; CDR3: CASSQDLLAGGPDTQYF
J: TRBJ2-3; size: many; D: TRBD1; V: TRBV11-2; DNA: TGTGCCAGCAGCTTAGTTCAGGGGGAGCCGGTTACGCAGTATTTT; CDR3: CASSLVQGEPVTQYF
J: TRBJ2-3; size: NA; D: TRBD2; V: TRBV6-1; DNA: TGTGCCAGCAGTGCACCACGGGGGGGCGGGCCTGGAGATACGCAGTATTTT; CDR3: CASSAPRGGGPGDTQYF
J: TRBJ1-6; size: NA; D: NA; V: TRBV7-2; DNA: TGTGCCAGCAGCTTAGCGCAGGGGAGGCATTCACCCCTCCACTTT; CDR3: CASSLAQGRHSPLHF
J: TRBJ2-2; size: many; D: TRBD2; V: TRBV6-2/TRBV6-3; DNA: TGTGCCAGCAGCCCCGGGACTAGCTCAACCCACCGAAGGAACACCGGGGAGCTGTTTTTT; CDR3: CASSPGTSSTHRRNTGELFF
J: TRBJ2-5; size: many; D: NA; V: TRBV5-4; DNA: TGTGCCAGCAGCGTATCCCAAGAGACCCAGTACTTC; CDR3: CASSVSQETQYF
J: TRBJ1-4; size: many; D: NA; V: TRBV7-8; DNA: TGTGCCAGCAGCTTATTCTTACCAGGGAATGAAAAACTGTTTTTT; CDR3: CASSLFLPGNEKLFF
J: TRBJ1-1; size: few; D: NA; V: TRBV20-1; DNA: TGCAGTGCTAGAGAAGGTTCAGCGTACCACACTGAAGCTTTCTTT; CDR3: CSAREGSAYHTEAFF
J: TRBJ2-7; size: few; D: NA; V: TRBV20-1; DNA: TGCAGTGCTGCTAGGTCAGGAGCCGGCGAGCAGTACTTC; CDR3: CSAARSGAGEQYF
J: TRBJ1-3; size: NA; D: NA; V: TRBV6-1; DNA: TGTGCCAGCAGTCCAGGGGCTGGTGGAAACACCATATATTTT; CDR3: CASSPGAGGNTIYF
J: TRBJ2-3; size: many; D: NA; V: TRBV3-1; DNA: TGTGCCAGCAGCCATCTCACAGATACGCAGTATTTT; CDR3: CASSHLTDTQYF
J: TRBJ2-1; size: NA; D: NA; V: TRBV5-6; DNA: TGTGCCAGCAGCTTGGGATCGAATCCGCCCTACAATGAGCAGTTCTTC; CDR3: CASSLGSNPPYNEQFF